The present T cell receptor (beta chain) was sequenced within a study of T cell responses to AZD1222 COVID-19 vaccine (dated by TCRdb to the early 2020s). Study-wide context: AZD1222 recipients whose second dose came at about 4 weeks and those whose second dose came at about 12 weeks were combined into one group, since spike-specific TCR depth and breadth did not differ between the two schedules. Trial participants were enrolled by age into 18-55, 56-69 and 70-plus year subgroups, with around 140, 26 and 57 TCR-sequenced participants respectively. A total of 233 trial participants underwent TCR sequencing, of whom 207 received two doses of AZD1222 and some 26 received two doses of the MenACWY control vaccine. Study-wide findings and limitations: Conclusions about previously exposed vaccinees are limited because only a handful of AZD1222 recipients were SARS-CoV-2 seropositive at baseline. Because no samples from the day 14 peak response were available, repertoires could be characterized only after the peak T cell response. CD4 TCRs associated with the vaccine covered the entire spike protein, and the dominant responses were in regions 160-218 and 743-854. Most participants were white British and females outnumbered males, and the authors suggested that clonal diversity may have been underestimated. Nearly half of unique spike-specific TCRs reportedly recognized epitopes outside regions mutated in the B.1.351 and B.1.1.7 variants. In the small 56-69-year group, the increase in depth fell short of significance, most likely because of low power. After two AZD1222 doses, spike-specific TCR breadth and depth were significantly higher than at day 0 and than in MenACWY recipients.

In light of the paper, this sample's time point label describes: baseline before first vaccination. Vaccinee samples were obtained from the UK trials COV001 and COV002, which included a single-blind randomized controlled phase 2/3 trial of AZD1222 (ChAdOx1 nCoV-19) in healthy adults. For TCRbeta chain sequencing, PBMC samples were collected from trial participants at day 0 and at day 28 after the second dose. Looking up the germline V gene (reference sequence) yields CDR1 SGHKS and CDR2 YYEKEE. V and J lose 7 bases and 1 base, and a span of 12 bases separates them. The CDR3 runs 14 amino acids, cysteine and phenylalanine included. Just the 42-base CDR3 DNA is kept, in frame starting at base 1. As to this clone: Its target antigen remains unknown. Base-call qualities are not available, and no considerably larger clone is one nucleotide away.

The CDR3 regions of human TCRbeta chains were analyzed by immunosequencing. The authors processed their data as follows. TCRs in the repertoires were matched against a reference library of SARS-CoV-2-specific TCRs that had been generated with the MIRA antigen-specificity platform. Breadth was defined as the fraction of unique TCRs that were SARS-CoV-2-associated. Depth was defined as the fraction of total T cells that were SARS-CoV-2-associated. Using the MIRA data, every spike-specific TCR was mapped to the spike region that the TCR reacted to and assigned to either a CD4 or a CD8 class. Log10-transformed breadth and depth values were compared by one-way ANOVA with Sidak's multiple comparisons tests. Drawn from immuneACCESS, this table holds only the in-frame rearrangements with V and J called that TCRdb kept. Clones are partly lost; checked studies trace under half to an unresolved V gene and leave the rest unexplained. The V and J calls and clone size come from that table; D and trimming were worked out from the DNA. A total of fewer than 100,000 clones appear in this sample, around 91% of them only once. Together, the top ten hold about 8.4% of the sample.

The sequence came from an adult in good health. The rearranged segments are TRBV5-5 and TRBJ1-5; 5 matching bases give a weak D call of TRBD1. The material sequenced was peripheral blood, taken on day 0 of AZD1222 vaccination. The nucleotide sequence reads as follows: TGTGCCAGCCAGGCAGCAGGGAGCAATCAGCCCCAGCATTTT. Translated, it reads CASQAAGSNQPQHF. Joined to the reference TRBV5-5 and TRBJ1-5 proteins, this CDR3 gives the full variable domain: DAGVTQSPTHLIKTRGQQVTLRCSPISGHKSVSWYQQVLGQGPQFIFQYYEKEERGRGNFPDRFSARQFPNYSSELNVNALLLGDSALYLCASQAAGSNQPQHFGDGTRLSIL.